The rows below give T cell receptor beta chains drawn from one sample of a study of blood T cell repertoires in COVID-19. Profiling relied on immunoSEQ multiplex PCR, and the TCRdb table lists in-frame clones only, not all of them. The table lists some 250,000 clones, about 80% of them singletons, with approximately 9.6% in the top ten. The sequencing input was peripheral blood. The receptors were sampled from a woman older than 75 with acute or convalescent COVID-19. Both conserved end residues are part of each CDR3. D genes are given only for firm matches. Rows give clone size only sometimes, using once, few, many, or a class for an expanded clone.

d_call,clone_size,cdr3_length,v_call,j_call,cdr3_nt,cdr3_aa
TRBD1,.,13,TRBV10-3,TRBJ1-6,TGTGCCATCAAACAGGGGGAGAATTCACCCCTCCACTTT,CAIKQGENSPLHF
.,.,13,TRBV5-1,TRBJ2-5,TGCGCCAGCAGCTTTTACAGCCAAGAGACCCAGTACTTC,CASSFYSQETQYF
.,.,16,TRBV3-1/TRBV3-2,TRBJ2-1,TGTGCCAGCAGCCATGCTGCGGGGGCCCAGGGCAATGAGCAGTTCTTC,CASSHAAGAQGNEQFF
.,.,13,TRBV27,TRBJ1-1,TGTGCAAACCGGAGGGGAGGGATGACTGAAGCTTTCTTT,CANRRGGMTEAFF
.,.,13,TRBV30,TRBJ2-5,TGTGCCTGGAGTGTAAGACAAGACGGGACCCAGTACTTC,CAWSVRQDGTQYF
TRBD1,.,14,TRBV2,TRBJ1-1,TGTGCCAGCACTCTGGGGACAGTTAACACTGAAGCTTTCTTT,CASTLGTVNTEAFF
TRBD1,once,14,TRBV28,TRBJ1-2,TGTGCCAGCAGTTTAGGTGGGACAGTGCAGGGCTACACCTTC,CASSLGGTVQGYTF
.,.,15,TRBV3-1/TRBV3-2,TRBJ1-6,TGTGCCAGCAGCCAAGGGACAGTGGGGAATTCACCCCTCCACTTT,CASSQGTVGNSPLHF
TRBD1,.,14,TRBV6-5,TRBJ2-7,TGTGCCAGCAGTTATCCCGGGACAGGGGGCGAGCAGTACTTC,CASSYPGTGGEQYF
TRBD1,few,16,TRBV10-2,TRBJ1-5,TGCGCCAGCAGCATCGACAGGGGGTCGGGCAATCAGCCCCAGCATTTT,CASSIDRGSGNQPQHF